This T cell receptor (beta chain) was found in a study of technical replicates of blood from a handful of donors. Losses at the gene ends were 7 bases for V and 2 bases for J; bases not matched to a gene: 2. The germline CDR1 and CDR2 sequences are MNHEY and SVGAGI. The CDR3 contains 14 residues. Libraries were prepared by immunoSEQ multiplex PCR; TCRdb keeps only in-frame clonotypes and omits some of them. The data contain about 70,000 clones, roughly 92% of them singletons. The V call is TRBV6-5, the J call TRBJ2-1, with 10 bases aligning to TRBD1. This receptor was obtained from a human donor in good health. The sequenced sample consisted of T cells isolated from PBMCs. The CDR3 DNA reads TGTGCCAGCATAGGACAGGGGGCCTACAATGAGCAGTTCTTC. It yields the protein CASIGQGAYNEQFF.